One and the same sample provided the 27 T cell receptor beta chains below, sequenced in a study of blood T cell repertoires in COVID-19. Sequencing was performed with immunoSEQ multiplex PCR; in TCRdb, only in-frame clones are kept and a portion is missing. The repertoire holds some 280,000 clones, with 86% as singletons. The sample was peripheral blood. These receptors all come from a woman between 25 and 40 years old with active or convalescent COVID-19.

This chain joins TRBV6-1 and TRBJ1-6; D may be TRBD1 (5 bases). The CDR3 consists of 13 residues. Germline CDR1 and CDR2: MNHNS and SASEGT. The germline V and J ends were trimmed by 3 bases and 13 bases, with 13 bases remaining between them. CDR3 coding DNA: TGTGCCAGCAGTGATAGGGCAGGGAATCCCCTCCACTTT. Its protein is CASSDRAGNPLHF.

The chain uses TRBV4-3 and TRBJ1-3, with D possibly matching TRBD1 (6 bases). The germline gives CDR1 LGHNA, CDR2 YSLEER. The CDR3 consists of 16 residues. The V end lost 2 bases, the J end lost 0 bases, and 11 bases lay between the germline ends. CDR3 coding DNA: TGCGCCAGCAGCCAATCGGACAGAAGCTCTGGAAACACCATATATTTT. This codes for CASSQSDRSSGNTIYF.

The chain employs TRBV11-2 and TRBJ1-1, with TRBD1 as a possible D gene (6 bases). V lost 5 bases to trimming and J lost 0 bases, with 13 bases between them. CDR1 is SGHAT and CDR2 is FQNNGV in the germline V gene. The CDR3 runs to 15 residues. DNA for the CDR3: TGTGCCAGCAGCGCCGGACAGTTTCTGAACACTGAAGCTTTCTTT. This encodes CASSAGQFLNTEAFF.

The chain employs TRBV28 and TRBJ1-6; 9 bases line up with TRBD1. The CDR3 runs to 18 residues. Germline loops: CDR1 MDHEN, CDR2 SYDVKM. After removal of 7 bases from V and 13 bases from J, the junction contained 23 bases not matched to a gene. CDR3 nucleotide sequence: TGTGCCAGCAAAGTAGTTACAGGGGGCGAGAAAATCCACCAGCCCCTCCACTTT. Translating gives CASKVVTGGEKIHQPLHF.

V is TRBV6-5 and J is TRBJ2-1; 7 bases fit TRBD2. CDR1 MNHEY and CDR2 SVGAGI come from the germline V gene. There are 13 residues in the CDR3. Trimming at V came to 8 bases and at J to 7 bases, leaving 8 bases not matched to a gene. CDR3 in DNA: TGTGCCAGCGCGGGGGTAAGGAGGAATGAGCAGTTCTTC. This translates into CASAGVRRNEQFF.

The chain couples TRBV6-4 to TRBJ1-5, with a weak D call TRBD1 (5 bases). Trimming left V 9 bases short and J 8 bases short, with 14 bases between. The germline gives CDR1 MRHNA, CDR2 SNTAGT. CDR3 length equals 12 residues. CDR3 amino acids: CARSTIGEPQHF. DNA for the CDR3: TGTGCCAGGTCCACCATAGGGGAGCCCCAGCATTTT.

V gene TRBV5-1 combines with J gene TRBJ2-3; the D gene is possibly TRBD1 (5 bases). The length of the CDR3 is 15 residues. The V end was cut by 5 bases, the J end by 8 bases, with 21 bases between. Germline-derived CDR1 and CDR2 are SGHRS and YFSETQ. The CDR3 loop is CASRESTTVKVTQYF. The CDR3 DNA sequence: TGCGCCAGCAGGGAGTCGACGACAGTGAAAGTTACGCAGTATTTT.

The rearrangement uses TRBV28 and TRBJ2-3; 8 positions match TRBD1. The germline V gene encodes CDR1 MDHEN and CDR2 SYDVKM. Losses at the gene ends were 6 bases for V and 2 bases for J; bases not matched to a gene: 7. The CDR3 length is 15 residues. CDR3 in DNA: TGTGCCAGCAGCCCGGGGACAGGCCACACAGATACGCAGTATTTT. Translating it yields CASSPGTGHTDTQYF.

The chain is built from TRBV27 and TRBJ1-2; 7 bases are shared with TRBD1. CDR1 and CDR2 (germline): MNHEY, SMNVEV (reference sequence). The CDR3 spans 13 residues. Trimming at V came to 5 bases and at J to 8 bases, leaving 8 bases not matched to a gene. CDR3 in amino acids: CASSLLQGYGYTF. The DNA of the CDR3 is TGTGCCAGCAGTCTACTACAGGGGTACGGCTACACCTTC.

V usage is TRBV19 and J usage is TRBJ2-3; maybe TRBD1 (6 bases). The germline V and J ends were trimmed by 4 bases and 0 bases, with 11 bases remaining between them. The CDR3 spans 15 residues. The germline V gene has CDR1 LNHDA and CDR2 SQIVND (reference sequence). Here the CDR3 reads CASSTPGTSTDTQYF. In nucleotides, the CDR3 is TGTGCCAGTAGTACCCCCGGGACAAGCACAGATACGCAGTATTTT.

The chain couples TRBV28 to TRBJ2-7, with a weak D call TRBD1 (7 bases). Germline V gene lookup returns CDR1 MDHEN and CDR2 SYDVKM. The CDR3 has 14 amino acids. Trimming removed 3 bases at V and 7 bases at J, with 16 bases between. CDR3 nucleotide sequence: TGTGCCAGCAGTTTGGAGGGGGCGGCGTGGGAGCAGTACTTC. Its protein product is CASSLEGAAWEQYF. Using reference TRBV28 and TRBJ2-7 for the parts outside the CDR3, the full variable domain is DVKVTQSSRYLVKRTGEKVFLECVQDMDHENMFWYRQDPGLGLRLIYFSYDVKMKEKGDIPEGYSVSREKKERFSLILESASTNQTSMYLCASSLEGAAWEQYFGPGTRLTVT.

The chain uses TRBV18 and TRBJ2-7, with TRBD1 matching over 7 bases. This CDR3 has 12 residues. The V gene's germline CDR1 is KGHSH and CDR2 LQKENI. V dropped 5 bases and J dropped 5; count of bases not matched to a gene: 3. CDR3 nucleotide sequence: TGTGCCAGCTCAAGACAGGGTAACGAGCAGTACTTC. Protein product: CASSRQGNEQYF.

This clone was found a few times. The rearrangement uses TRBV12-3 or TRBV12-4 and TRBJ1-5; D call uncertain. The length of the CDR3 is 13 residues. V was trimmed by 6 bases and J by 0 bases, leaving 6 bases between them. In nucleotides, the CDR3 is TGTGCCAGCAGCCTAAATAGCAATCAGCCCCAGCATTTT. It is translated as CASSLNSNQPQHF.

This chain connects TRBV7-8 to TRBJ1-2; TRBD1 matches 8 bases. The germline V gene encodes CDR1 SGHVS and CDR2 FQNEAQ. This CDR3 region has 16 residues. With 5 bases clipped from V and 2 bases from J, the junction kept 10 bases outside the gene matches. The CDR3 spells CASSPWDRRNNYGYTF. The CDR3 nucleotides read TGTGCCAGCAGCCCTTGGGACAGGAGGAACAACTATGGCTACACCTTC.

As regards this clone: In the same sample, other DNA sequences code for this CDR3. The V and J genes are TRBV2 and TRBJ1-2; 8 bases line up with TRBD1. Germline V gene lookup returns CDR1 SNHLY and CDR2 FYNNEI. V shed 4 bases, J shed 3 bases, and the junction held 4 bases outside the gene matches. The CDR3 extends over 14 amino acids. CDR3 DNA sequence: TGTGCCAGCAGTGGGACAGGGAGAGACTATGGCTACACCTTC. Its protein product is CASSGTGRDYGYTF. Variable domain in full (rest from reference TRBV2 and TRBJ1-2): EPEVTQTPSHQVTQMGQEVILRCVPISNHLYFYWYRQILGQKVEFLVSFYNNEISEKSEIFDDQFSVERPDGSNFTLKIRSTKLEDSAMYFCASSGTGRDYGYTFGSGTRLTVV.

The table lists this clone with a count of one. The V gene is TRBV7-8, the J gene TRBJ1-5; 10 bases align to TRBD1. V lost 3 bases to trimming and J lost 12 bases; unmatched junction nucleotides: 2. Germline lookup yields CDR1 SGHVS and CDR2 FQNEAQ. The CDR3 loop spans 12 amino acids. CDR3 in amino acids: CASSLDRGVQHF. The CDR3 nucleotides are TGTGCCAGCAGCTTGGACAGGGGGGTCCAGCATTTT. Full variable domain (rest looked up from reference TRBV7-8 and TRBJ1-5): GAGVSQSPRYKVAKRGQDVALRCDPISGHVSLFWYQQALGQGPEFLTYFQNEAQLDKSGLPSDRFFAERPEGSVSTLKIQRTQQEDSAVYLCASSLDRGVQHFGDGTRLSIL.

The V gene is TRBV7-8, the J gene TRBJ1-1; maybe TRBD1 (5 bases). Per germline, CDR1 SGHVS and CDR2 FQNEAQ. The CDR3 extends over 15 amino acids. V lost 7 bases and J lost 8, with 23 bases in between. The CDR3 DNA is TGTGCCAGCACCGTTACCCCCGGGGGATTCGGGGAAGCTTTCTTT. Translation: CASTVTPGGFGEAFF.

Points on this clone: The same CDR3 also results from other DNA sequences found in this sample. The chain recombines TRBV9 with TRBJ1-6; a weak D match, TRBD1 (6 bases). This CDR3 spans 15 amino acids. Trimming took off 0 bases at V and 10 bases at J, with 14 bases between the two ends. The germline V gene encodes CDR1 SGDLS and CDR2 YYNGEE. The CDR3 sequence: CASSVDSGGHSPLHF. As DNA, the CDR3 is TGTGCCAGCAGCGTAGATAGCGGGGGGCACTCACCCCTCCACTTT.

This sequence joins TRBV30 and TRBJ1-2; D might be TRBD1 (6 bases). The CDR3 totals 14 residues. Germline lookup yields CDR1 GTSNPN and CDR2 SVGIG (reference sequence). V lost 5 bases and J 3 bases, leaving 16 bases between the germline ends. DNA for the CDR3: TGTGCCTGGGACCAGGGGATGGGGGACTATGGCTACACCTTC. It codes for CAWDQGMGDYGYTF.

The chain combines TRBV6-1 with TRBJ2-1; 11 bases match TRBD2. The CDR3 covers 16 residues. V was pared by 4 bases and J by 4 bases, with 6 bases of the junction left unmatched. Per germline, CDR1 MNHNS and CDR2 SASEGT. The DNA of the CDR3 is TGTGCCAGCAGTGCGTTACTAGCGGGGGCTTACAATGAGCAGTTCTTC. This encodes CASSALLAGAYNEQFF.

This clone was observed a handful of times. This CDR3 reads CATSKGAGGQETQYF. The CDR3 DNA reads as TGTGCCACCTCCAAGGGGGCGGGGGGACAAGAGACCCAGTACTTC. The rearrangement links TRBV24-1 to TRBJ2-5; TRBD2 is a possible D gene (8 bases). Germline loops: CDR1 KGHDR, CDR2 SFDVKD. This CDR3 is built from 15 residues. The V and J ends lost 9 bases and 2 bases respectively, with 18 bases between them.

The chain recombines TRBV28 with TRBJ1-6, with 11 bases matching TRBD1. This CDR3 is built from 16 residues. V lost 6 bases, J lost 6 bases, and 7 bases stayed unmatched. Germline V lookup: CDR1 MDHEN, CDR2 SYDVKM. The CDR3 loop reads CASSLRTGGSNSPLHF. Here the CDR3 DNA reads TGTGCCAGCAGCCTCCGGACAGGGGGCTCTAATTCACCCCTCCACTTT.

The J gene is TRBJ1-1, the V gene TRBV5-1; D is ambiguous. Germline V lookup: CDR1 SGHRS, CDR2 YFSETQ. The CDR3 has 14 residues. The V end lost 0 bases, the J end lost 0 bases, and 6 bases lay between the germline ends. The CDR3 spells CASSLATLNTEAFF. The DNA for the CDR3 is TGCGCCAGCAGCTTGGCCACACTGAACACTGAAGCTTTCTTT.

The chain carries TRBV15 and TRBJ2-3; D gene uncertain. The V end was cut by 1 base, the J end by 4 bases, with 18 bases between. There are 17 residues in the CDR3. The V gene's germline CDR1 is LNHNV and CDR2 YYDKDF (reference sequence). CDR3 sequence: CATSRGVQKPSADTQYF. Here the CDR3 DNA reads TGTGCCACCAGCAGAGGGGTGCAAAAACCGAGCGCAGATACGCAGTATTTT. The full variable domain, rest sourced from reference TRBV15 and TRBJ2-3, is DAMVIQNPRYQVTQFGKPVTLSCSQTLNHNVMYWYQQKSSQAPKLLFHYYDKDFNNEADTPDNFQSRRPNTSFCFLDIRSPGLGDTAMYLCATSRGVQKPSADTQYFGPGTRLTVL.

The chain couples TRBV4-1 to TRBJ1-5; D is perhaps TRBD1 (5 bases). V was clipped by 0 bases and J by 2 bases, with 8 bases between them. The CDR3 covers 15 residues. Germline V gene data show CDR1 as MGHRA and CDR2 as YSYEKL. The CDR3 sequence is CASSQDSRGNQPQHF. The CDR3 DNA sequence: TGCGCCAGCAGCCAAGATAGCAGGGGCAATCAGCCCCAGCATTTT.

This clone showed up just once. V is TRBV14 and J is TRBJ2-1; D gene unclear. The ends were cut back, 1 base at V and 0 bases at J, with 13 bases in the middle. The CDR3 covers 17 residues. In germline, CDR1 is SGHDN, CDR2 FVKESK. The CDR3 region has the DNA TGTGCCAGCAGCCAAGTGGTGGGCCATAGCTCCTACAATGAGCAGTTCTTC. Translation gives CASSQVVGHSSYNEQFF.

There are a few counts of this clone. The rearrangement uses TRBV6-5 and TRBJ1-1; no clear D. This CDR3 region has 13 residues. The V gene's germline CDR1 is MNHEY and CDR2 SVGAGI. Trimming removed 6 bases at V and 1 base at J, with 9 bases between. CDR3 in amino acids: CASRTPGNTEAFF. In nucleotides, the CDR3 is TGTGCCAGCAGAACTCCAGGGAACACTGAAGCTTTCTTT.